Listed below are T cell receptor beta chains from one sample, sequenced in a study of neurological immune-mediated disorders. TCRdb used MiXCR to reprocess the 5' RACE reads, holding one entry per CDR3 protein. The repertoire holds under 45,000 distinct CDR3 sequences, 2% to 3% seen once, with about 2.4% in the top ten. Sequencing was carried out using PBMCs. The receptors come from a man aged 50 to 59 with multiple sclerosis. Each CDR3 is given with its conserved first and last residue. D genes are given only for firm matches. Clone size, where shown, is once, few, many, or a class for clones that have expanded.

J,D,V,size,DNA,CDR3
TRBJ2-5,-,TRBV20-1,many,TGCAGTGCTAGGGGTAGGGGGGGCCTCCAAGAGACCCAGTACTTC,CSARGRGGLQETQYF
TRBJ2-6,-,TRBV4-1,many,TGCGCCAGCAGCCCTGAAGGGAGTGGGGCCAACGTCCTGACTTTC,CASSPEGSGANVLTF
TRBJ1-4,TRBD1,TRBV20-1,many,TGCAGTACAACCGGGACAGGGGTCCACGGACTTAATGAAAAACTGTTTTTT,CSTTGTGVHGLNEKLFF
TRBJ2-5,TRBD1,TRBV27,many,TGTGCCAGCACGAGGACAGGGGAGGAAGAGACCCAGTACTTC,CASTRTGEEETQYF
TRBJ2-5,TRBD2,TRBV9,many,TGTGCCAGCAGCGTAGCGGCGGGGGGAGAGGAGACCCAGTACTTC,CASSVAAGGEETQYF
TRBJ1-2,-,TRBV27,many,TGTGCCAGCGCCCCAGGCGTAGCTAACTATGGCTACACCTTC,CASAPGVANYGYTF
TRBJ2-1,TRBD1,TRBV11-2,many,TGTGCCAGCAGCTTCGGGACAGGGGCCTACAATGAGCAGTTCTTC,CASSFGTGAYNEQFF
TRBJ1-1,-,TRBV5-6,many,TGTGCCAGCAGTCGGATACCAGGGTCAGAAGCTTTCTTT,CASSRIPGSEAFF
TRBJ1-2,-,TRBV5-5,-,TGTGCCAGCAGCTTACAACAGGGAGTAGGCTATGGCTACACCTTC,CASSLQQGVGYGYTF
TRBJ2-7,-,TRBV5-1,-,TGCGCCAGCAGTCAAGGGACCGCCTACGAGCAGTACTTC,CASSQGTAYEQYF
TRBJ1-2,TRBD1,TRBV5-1,many,TGCGCCAGCATGGACAGGGAGAATTATGGCTACACCTTC,CASMDRENYGYTF
TRBJ2-7,-,TRBV2,many,TGTGCCAGCAGTAGAACAGGAATGGCCTACGAGCAGTACTTC,CASSRTGMAYEQYF
TRBJ1-5,TRBD1,TRBV27,many,TGTGCCAGCAGTCCGACCTACAGGGGGAATTATCAGCCCCAGCATTTT,CASSPTYRGNYQPQHF
TRBJ1-1,-,TRBV9,many,TGTGCCAGCAGCGGCAGTTTGACAAGGAACACTGAAGCTTTCTTT,CASSGSLTRNTEAFF
TRBJ1-6,TRBD1,TRBV7-2,many,TGTGCCAGCAGCTCTACAGGGGGTTCACCCCTCCACTTT,CASSSTGGSPLHF
TRBJ2-3,TRBD2,TRBV28,many,TGTGCCAGCAGGGGTGTGGCGGGGGGGCCCTATAGCACAGATACGCAGTATTTT,CASRGVAGGPYSTDTQYF
TRBJ1-2,-,TRBV20-1,many,TGCAGTGCTAGAGATCGTACAGGGCAGGGTGGCTACACCTTC,CSARDRTGQGGYTF
TRBJ2-7,TRBD2,TRBV20-1,many,TGCAGTGCTAGAGATGGTAGCGGGGGACCATTCTACGAGCAGTACTTC,CSARDGSGGPFYEQYF
TRBJ1-1,TRBD1,TRBV20-1,many,TGCAGTGCCGGACAGGGGAACACTGAAGCTTTCTTT,CSAGQGNTEAFF
TRBJ2-2,TRBD1,TRBV5-1,many,TGCGCCAGCAGCTTTGCGACAGGGTCCACCGGGGAGCTGTTTTTT,CASSFATGSTGELFF
TRBJ2-3,-,TRBV10-1,few,TGCGCCAGCAGTGAGTCTAAGGGGTGGAGCACAGATACGCAGTATTTT,CASSESKGWSTDTQYF
TRBJ2-7,TRBD2,TRBV11-1,many,TGTGCCAGCATCGATACGCGGGGGGGCAGCTACGAGCAGTACTTC,CASIDTRGGSYEQYF
TRBJ2-3,TRBD2,TRBV12-3/TRBV12-4,many,TGTGCCAGCAGTTTAGGGATGAGCGGGGACACAGATACGCAGTATTTT,CASSLGMSGDTDTQYF
TRBJ1-2,TRBD1,TRBV5-1,many,TGCGCCAGCAGCCCCGGGACAGGCATTAAAGCTAACTATGGCTACACCTTC,CASSPGTGIKANYGYTF
TRBJ1-5,TRBD1,TRBV25-1,many,TGTGCCAGCAGTGACGGGCGACAGGGGAGCAATCAGCCCCAGAATTTT,CASSDGRQGSNQPQNF